Listed below are T cell receptor beta chains from one sample, sequenced in a study of blood T cell repertoires in COVID-19. Data came from immunoSEQ multiplex PCR; TCRdb stores just in-frame clones and leaves some out. This table holds under 350,000 clones, 65% to 90% found once. The source material was PBMCs or T cells enriched from blood (not recorded which). Receptor source: a woman between 40 and 50 years old with acute COVID-19. Each CDR3 is given with its conserved first and last residue. The D gene is left open where the match is weak. A row's size may be missing; if present it is once, few, many or a size class.

d_call j_call clone_size v_call cdr3_nt cdr3_aa
- TRBJ1-1 - TRBV5-4 TGTGCCAGCAGCTTGGCGACCCGGGTGAACACTGAAGCTTTCTTT CASSLATRVNTEAFF
TRBD2 TRBJ2-5 - TRBV7-2 TGTGCCAGCGCCCTGGGGTTGACGGGAGGGCCCGGGGAGACCCAGTACTTC CASALGLTGGPGETQYF
- TRBJ1-6 - TRBV21-1 TGTGCCAGCAGCAAAGACCTGCTCGGACAGTCCTATAATTCACCCCTCCACTTT CASSKDLLGQSYNSPLHF
- TRBJ1-2 - TRBV29-1 TGCAGCATCCGGACAGCTTCTAACTATGGCTACACCTTC CSIRTASNYGYTF
TRBD2 TRBJ2-3 - TRBV3-1/TRBV3-2 TGTGCCAGCAGCCAAGACAGGCTAGCGGAAAAGACTTCCCCCCCAGATACGCAGTATTTT CASSQDRLAEKTSPPDTQYF
TRBD1 TRBJ1-6 - TRBV4-1 TGCGCCAGCAGCCTCCCTGACAGGGGGCATTCACCCCTCCACTTT CASSLPDRGHSPLHF
TRBD1 TRBJ1-5 - TRBV6-5 TGTGCCAGCAGGGAGTCAGGGGGAAATCAGCCCCAGCATTTT CASRESGGNQPQHF
TRBD2 TRBJ2-7 once TRBV7-2 TGTGCCAGCAGCTTAAGAGGGACTAGCGGGAGGACCTACGAGCAGTACTTC CASSLRGTSGRTYEQYF
TRBD1 TRBJ1-4 - TRBV2 TGTGCCAGCAGGTTCAGGGGGCACAATGAAAAACTGTTTTTT CASRFRGHNEKLFF
TRBD1 TRBJ1-2 - TRBV27 TGTGCCAGCAGTTCGACAGGGGTCGGCTACACCTTC CASSSTGVGYTF
- TRBJ1-1 - TRBV18 TGTGCCAGCTCAAACCTGAGAGCGGACACTGAAGCTTTCTTT CASSNLRADTEAFF
- TRBJ2-1 - TRBV7-3 TGTGCCAGCAGCGACCTTAGCGCCCACCCTCCGTTCTTC CASSDLSAHPPFF
TRBD1 TRBJ2-1 - TRBV5-1 TGCGCCAGCAGCTTGGCAGGACAGGGCGTAAATGAGCAGTTCTTC CASSLAGQGVNEQFF
- TRBJ2-2 - TRBV6-5 TGTGCCAGCAGCTGGGCTAACACCGGGGAGCTGTTTTTT CASSWANTGELFF
- TRBJ2-7 - TRBV7-9 TGTGCCAGCAGCTCCGCGGACGAGCAGTACTTC CASSSADEQYF
TRBD2 TRBJ2-3 - TRBV18 TGTGCCAGCTCACCAACGAGCGGGGGGGCCACAGATACGCAGTATTTT CASSPTSGGATDTQYF
TRBD1 TRBJ1-2 - TRBV3-1/TRBV3-2 TGTGCCAGCAGCCAAGATCGAACAGGGGAGGACTATGGCTACACCTTC CASSQDRTGEDYGYTF
- TRBJ1-4 - TRBV11-2 TGTGCCAGCAGCTCCTCAGGGGCCCAGCGTGAACTGTTTTTT CASSSSGAQRELFF
- TRBJ1-1 - TRBV11-2 TGTGCCAGCAGCAAGCTGCGGGCAGCTGAAGCTTTCTTT CASSKLRAAEAFF
TRBD2 TRBJ2-3 - TRBV7-3 TGTGCCAGCAGCTCGGATCCGGGGGGGCCCACAGATACGCAGTATTTT CASSSDPGGPTDTQYF
- TRBJ1-1 - TRBV28 TGTGCCAGCACCTTATCTATGCAGGGAAAAGCTTTCTTT CASTLSMQGKAFF
- TRBJ1-4 - TRBV4-3 TGCGCCAGCAGCCAAGATTCTCCCGGACAAACCACAACTGAAAAACTGTTTTTT CASSQDSPGQTTTEKLFF
- TRBJ1-1 - TRBV27 TGTGCCAGCAGTAGAACAGGGTTTGATGGGTTTTCGGACTTTTCGAACACTGAAGCTTTCTTT CASSRTGFDGFSDFSNTEAFF
- TRBJ1-5 few TRBV7-3 TGTGCCAGCAGCTCCCATAGCAATCAGCCCCAGCATTTT CASSSHSNQPQHF
- TRBJ2-7 - TRBV7-2 TGTGCCAGCAGCGCCGTGGCCCCCTACGAGCAGTACTTC CASSAVAPYEQYF
TRBD1 TRBJ1-3 - TRBV11-3 TGTGCCAGCAGCTGGGACAGTGGAACTGGAAACACCATATATTTT CASSWDSGTGNTIYF
- TRBJ2-2 few TRBV7-9 TGTGCCAGCAGCTCAACGACAGGTGGCACCGGGGAGCTGTTTTTT CASSSTTGGTGELFF
TRBD1 TRBJ2-3 - TRBV7-2 TGTGCCAGCAGCTCCCACGGACAGGTGGGAACAGATACGCAGTATTTT CASSSHGQVGTDTQYF
- TRBJ1-5 few TRBV4-2 TGTGCCAGCAGCCAACACAAAAGTAGCAATCAGCCCCAGCATTTT CASSQHKSSNQPQHF
TRBD1 TRBJ1-6 - TRBV5-4 TGTGCCAGCAGCGATCCGGGACAGGGGGCGAATTCACCCCTCCACTTT CASSDPGQGANSPLHF
- TRBJ1-5 once TRBV6-5 TGTGCCAGCGTTCAGGTATATAGCAATCAGCCCCAGCATTTT CASVQVYSNQPQHF
TRBD2 TRBJ2-3 once TRBV6-6 TGTGCCAGCAGTTTAGGACTAGGGCGGGATACGCAGTATTTT CASSLGLGRDTQYF
- TRBJ2-1 - TRBV5-1 TGCGCCAGCAGCTCTAGCCGGAGCTCCTACAATGAGCAGTTCTTC CASSSSRSSYNEQFF
TRBD1 TRBJ2-1 - TRBV4-3 TGCGCCAGCAGCCAAGACCGGACAGGCTCCTACAATGAGCAGTTCTTC CASSQDRTGSYNEQFF
- TRBJ2-3 - TRBV5-6 TGTGCCAGCAGCCCTAAAACCGGGGGGCGACGTTGGGATACGCAGTATTTT CASSPKTGGRRWDTQYF
TRBD1 TRBJ2-1 - TRBV29-1 TGCAGCGTTCGGGGAACAGGGGACATTTACAATGAGCAGTTCTTC CSVRGTGDIYNEQFF
- TRBJ1-1 - TRBV2 TGTGCCAGCAGCGCAACGGGGGAACGGGAAGCTTTCTTT CASSATGEREAFF
TRBD1 TRBJ1-3 - TRBV5-1 TGCGCCAGCAGCTCTGGGACAGGGCCTGGAAACACCATATATTTT CASSSGTGPGNTIYF
TRBD2 TRBJ2-3 - TRBV19 TGTGCCAGTAGTCAGACTAGCGGGAGGGCCACAGATACGCAGTATTTT CASSQTSGRATDTQYF
- TRBJ1-1 few TRBV20-1 TGCAGTGCTAGAGATCGTCGTGAAGCTTTCTTT CSARDRREAFF
- TRBJ1-4 - TRBV5-4 TGTGCCAGCAGCTCCACCCCGGGTCCCGGGAAGGAAAAACTGTTTTTT CASSSTPGPGKEKLFF
- TRBJ2-3 few TRBV6-2/TRBV6-3 TGTGCCAGCAGTCTCGGAGCAACGGAGACAGATACGCAGTATTTT CASSLGATETDTQYF
TRBD1 TRBJ2-5 - TRBV24-1 TGTGCCACCAGTGACCAGGGACAGACCCCCCAAGAGACCCAGTACTTC CATSDQGQTPQETQYF
- TRBJ1-2 - TRBV7-9 TGTGCCAGCAGTGAAGTGGGGGGTAAGGGTGGCTACACCTTC CASSEVGGKGGYTF
TRBD1 TRBJ1-5 few TRBV19 TGTGCCAGTAGTATAGGGGACAGGGTCTTCAATCAGCCCCAGCATTTT CASSIGDRVFNQPQHF
- TRBJ1-4 - TRBV9 TGTGCCAGCAGCCCCGGGACTAATGAAAAACTGTTTTTT CASSPGTNEKLFF
- TRBJ1-5 - TRBV7-2 TGTGCCAGCAGCTTAGCGCCAGGGGATAGCAATCAGCCCCAGCATTTT CASSLAPGDSNQPQHF
TRBD1 TRBJ1-2 - TRBV6-2/TRBV6-3 TGTGCCAGCAGTTACGGGACAGTGGATGGCTACACCTTC CASSYGTVDGYTF
TRBD1 TRBJ1-4 - TRBV28 TGTGCCAGCAATCCGACAGGGGAGCCAAATGAAAAACTGTTTTTT CASNPTGEPNEKLFF
TRBD1 TRBJ1-6 - TRBV25-1 TGTGCCAGCAGTGGGACAGGGCTGTCTGCACCCCTCCACTTT CASSGTGLSAPLHF
- TRBJ1-1 once TRBV2 TGTGCCACACAGGGCAACACTGAAGCTTTCTTT CATQGNTEAFF
- TRBJ2-3 - TRBV18 TGTGCCAGCTCACGGTCAGCGGGCCTCACAGATACGCAGTATTTT CASSRSAGLTDTQYF
TRBD1 TRBJ2-3 - TRBV4-2 TGTGCCAGCAGCCAAGCAGGGGGCCCCCACACAGATACGCAGTATTTT CASSQAGGPHTDTQYF
TRBD1 TRBJ1-2 - TRBV9 TGTGCCAGCAGCGTAGAGGCAGGGGGACTTTATGGCTACACCTTC CASSVEAGGLYGYTF
- TRBJ2-3 once TRBV14 TGTGCCAGCAGCCCCGCCGGGACTCTGGGGGATACGCAGTATTTT CASSPAGTLGDTQYF